Each of the 8 T cell receptor beta chains below was sequenced from the same sample in a study of blood T cell repertoires in COVID-19. Profiling relied on immunoSEQ multiplex PCR, and the TCRdb table lists in-frame clones only, not all of them. Here the sample spans some 150,000 clones, roughly 87% being singletons. The specimen sequenced was peripheral blood. The receptors stem from a human donor in a cohort sampled during active COVID-19.

The J gene is TRBJ1-3, the V gene TRBV10-3; 9 bases fit TRBD1. J gave up 7 bases and V 7 bases, and 11 bases lay outside the gene matches. Per the germline V gene, CDR1 is ENHRY and CDR2 is SYGVKD. The CDR3 consists of 15 residues. CDR3 sequence (DNA): TGTGCCATCAATCCAGGACAGGGGCTAGGGAACACCATATATTTT. This codes for CAINPGQGLGNTIYF.

J is TRBJ2-1 and V is TRBV5-5; 10 bases are a match to TRBD2. CDR3 length equals 15 residues. V was clipped by 4 bases and J by 10 bases; unmatched bases: 11. Germline V gene sequence: CDR1 SGHKS, CDR2 YYEKEE (reference sequence). The CDR3 here is CASSVGLAGVEEQFF. The DNA of the CDR3 is TGTGCCAGCAGCGTTGGGCTAGCGGGGGTCGAGGAGCAGTTCTTC.

This clone has just one count. The chain uses TRBV5-6 and TRBJ1-2; 10 bases line up with TRBD1. V lost 4 bases to trimming and J lost 2 bases; unmatched junction nucleotides: 14. The CDR3 length is 18 residues. Germline V CDR1 and CDR2: SGHDT, YYEEEE. CDR3 sequence (DNA): TGTGCCAGCAGCGACGGACAGGGGGGATTTATCTTAAACTATGGCTACACCTTC. Translated: CASSDGQGGFILNYGYTF. The full variable domain, completed using reference TRBV5-6 and TRBJ1-2, is DAGVTQSPTHLIKTRGQQVTLRCSPKSGHDTVSWYQQALGQGPQFIFQYYEEEERQRGNFPDRFSGHQFPNYSSELNVNALLLGDSALYLCASSDGQGGFILNYGYTFGSGTRLTVV.

The genes are TRBV6-5 and TRBJ2-3, with 8 bases lining up with TRBD2. Germline trimming cut 4 bases from V and 2 bases from J; bases unmatched to any gene: 8. The germline V gene encodes CDR1 MNHEY and CDR2 SVGAGI. The CDR3 totals 16 residues. The CDR3 nucleotides are TGTGCCAGCAGTTGGGTAGCGGGGATGGTCACAGATACGCAGTATTTT. It encodes CASSWVAGMVTDTQYF.

The V and J genes are TRBV19 and TRBJ2-5; 11 positions match TRBD1. The V and J ends lost 6 bases and 5 bases, in that order; junction bases with no gene match: 8. Looked up from germline, CDR1 is LNHDA and CDR2 is SQIVND (reference sequence). The CDR3 is made up of 15 amino acids. CDR3 in amino acids: CASRSGQGAWETQYF. In DNA form, the CDR3 reads TGTGCCAGTAGAAGTGGACAGGGGGCATGGGAGACCCAGTACTTC.

The V and J genes are TRBV5-6 and TRBJ1-2; D not certain. CDR3 length: 12 amino acids. With 0 bases removed from V and 5 bases from J, the gap between germline ends came to 5 bases. CDR1 SGHDT and CDR2 YYEEEE come from the germline V gene. CDR3 bases: TGTGCCAGCAGCTTGGGGCAGTATGGCTACACCTTC. It specifies CASSLGQYGYTF.

The chain joins TRBV2 to TRBJ2-3; perhaps TRBD2 as D (6 bases). Germline V gene data show CDR1 as SNHLY and CDR2 as FYNNEI. This CDR3 contains 14 residues. V shed 3 bases and J shed 5 bases, with 12 bases lying between them. The CDR3 region has the DNA TGTGCCAGCAGTGAGTCGGGGGAGAGAGATACGCAGTATTTT. Translating it yields CASSESGERDTQYF. Using reference TRBV2 and TRBJ2-3 for the parts outside the CDR3, the full variable domain is EPEVTQTPSHQVTQMGQEVILRCVPISNHLYFYWYRQILGQKVEFLVSFYNNEISEKSEIFDDQFSVERPDGSNFTLKIRSTKLEDSAMYFCASSESGERDTQYFGPGTRLTVL.

V is TRBV9 and J is TRBJ2-7; tentatively, D is TRBD2 (6 bases). Per the germline V gene, CDR1 is SGDLS and CDR2 is YYNGEE. V dropped 4 bases and J dropped 1 base, with 12 bases sitting between them. The CDR3 length is 14 residues. The CDR3 spells CASSSVAESYEQYF. In nucleotides, the CDR3 is TGTGCCAGCAGCTCAGTAGCGGAATCCTACGAGCAGTACTTC.